This is a list of T cell receptor beta chains from one sample in a study of T-cell reconstitution after alpha-beta-depleted transplantation in children. TCRdb processed the PCR reads anew with MiXCR; each CDR3 protein has one entry. The table lists about 4,300 distinct CDR3 sequences, roughly 12% of them singletons. Here the sequenced sample was PBMCs, mostly from graft donor cells, taken 60 days after TCRalphabeta/CD19-depleted stem cell transplant. These receptors originate from a male patient aged 2 to 10 who had a stem cell transplant for acute lymphoblastic leukemia, so the T cells may come from the graft donor. The CDR3 runs from the conserved cysteine through the conserved F or W. D genes are given only for firm matches. Rows may omit the clone size; those that give it use once, few, many or a size class.

cdr3_nt cdr3_aa d_call clone_size j_call v_call
TGCAGTGCTAGCGATTGGCAAGAGACCCAGTACTTC CSASDWQETQYF - many TRBJ2-5 TRBV20-1
TGCGCCAGCAGCCAAGATGTGACAGGGCCCCTGGGGACCCAGTACTTC CASSQDVTGPLGTQYF TRBD1 many TRBJ2-5 TRBV4-3
TGTGCCAGCCAGAAGGGGCCCCTGCTTGGGAACACCATATATTTT CASQKGPLLGNTIYF - many TRBJ1-3 TRBV5-6
TGCGCCAGCAGCCAAGAGGCAGGGCCCAATCAGCCCCAGCATTTT CASSQEAGPNQPQHF - many TRBJ1-5 TRBV4-3
TGCAGTGGGTATTGGGGGGGTGAGCAGTACTTC CSGYWGGEQYF TRBD2 - TRBJ2-4 TRBV20-1
TGCAGTGCCCCGGAACCCGGGAGGGGGACAGATACGCAGTATTTT CSAPEPGRGTDTQYF TRBD2 many TRBJ2-3 TRBV20-1
TGTGCCAGCAGCTCACAGGGGAGTGGGTACACCGGGGAGCTGTTTTTT CASSSQGSGYTGELFF TRBD1 many TRBJ2-2 TRBV13
TGTGCCAGCAGCTTAGGCCCTGCCTGGGCCCAGTACTTC CASSLGPAWAQYF - medium-sized TRBJ2-5 TRBV13
TGTGCCAGCAGCGCCCTCCCCGGGACAGGGAATCTATACGGCTACACCTTC CASSALPGTGNLYGYTF TRBD1 many TRBJ1-2 TRBV9
TGCAGCTCCCGGACAGGGAACTACGAGCAGTACTTC CSSRTGNYEQYF TRBD1 medium-sized TRBJ2-7 TRBV29-1
TGCGCCAGCAGCGCCGGGACTAGCGGGGCTCAAGAGACCCAGTACTTC CASSAGTSGAQETQYF TRBD2 many TRBJ2-5 TRBV5-1
TGTGCCACCTCCCAAATGACAGGGGGCGGTGGAAATGGCTACACCTTC CATSQMTGGGGNGYTF TRBD1 - TRBJ1-2 TRBV3-1
TGTGCCATCAGGGGACACGATCAGCCCCAGCATTTT CAIRGHDQPQHF - large TRBJ1-5 TRBV10-3
TGCAGTGCTAGCCGGGGGGCGTCCTACAATGAGCAGTTCTTC CSASRGASYNEQFF - many TRBJ2-1 TRBV20-1
TGTGCCATCTCAGGACCTTCTTACCCGAGCTCCTACAATGAGCAGTTCTTC CAISGPSYPSSYNEQFF - many TRBJ2-1 TRBV12-3/TRBV12-4
TGTGCCAGCAGCTTAGCGGGGCCAGGGGAGTCTCAGCCCCAGCATTTT CASSLAGPGESQPQHF - medium-sized TRBJ1-5 TRBV7-9
TGTGCCAGCAGCTTGAGGGCGGGGGGGAATGCCTACGAGCAGTACTTC CASSLRAGGNAYEQYF TRBD2 large TRBJ2-7 TRBV7-6
TGTGCCAGCAGTTTAAGGGGACAGGGGTCAAATGAGCAGTTCTTC CASSLRGQGSNEQFF TRBD1 medium-sized TRBJ2-1 TRBV27
TGTGCCAGCAGCTTAGGCTCTGGGGCCAACGTCCTGACTTTC CASSLGSGANVLTF - medium-sized TRBJ2-6 TRBV7-9
TGTCCTGAGATAGGAGCTCTTGGGGGGTGTAGCAATCAGCCCCAGCATTTT CPEIGALGGCSNQPQHF - few TRBJ1-5 TRBV22-1
TGTGCCAGCAGCATAAGGACGGCAACTAATGAAAAACTGTTTTTT CASSIRTATNEKLFF - medium-sized TRBJ1-4 TRBV5-4
TGTGCCAGCAACACAGGGAGCGAACAGCCCCAGCATTTT CASNTGSEQPQHF - many TRBJ1-5 TRBV2
TGTGCCAGCAGCCCTCGAGCGCTCTGGGATGAGCAGTTCTTC CASSPRALWDEQFF - many TRBJ2-1 TRBV9
TGTGCCAGCAAATACGGGAACTTTGACAATGAGCAGTTCTTC CASKYGNFDNEQFF - hyperexpanded TRBJ2-1 TRBV6-5